This TCR beta chain appears in the sequencing data of a study of T-cell memory formation after mild COVID-19. Study information: TCR clusters mostly belonged to single donors.

The CDR3 extends over 16 amino acids. V was pared by 4 bases and J by 2 bases, with 16 bases between. The germline V gene has CDR1 SGDLS and CDR2 YYNGEE. TCR alpha and TCR beta cDNA libraries with sample barcodes and UMIs came from 5'RACE using constant-segment primers. From the 5' RACE reads, TCRdb called clonotypes with MiXCR, one entry per CDR3 protein. The table includes roughly 110,000 distinct CDR3 sequences, about 24% detected once. This sequence was found in a man aged 18 to 29 who had mild COVID-19 (a few samples of this study predate the infection). Cell type and time point are not known. Sequenced material: PBMCs or a T cell subset sorted from them (not recorded which). This chain joins TRBV9 and TRBJ2-1; no firm D call. CDR3 bases: TGTGCCAGCAGCTTACTGACGGGTAGCACCTACAATGAGCAGTTCTTC. Its protein is CASSLLTGSTYNEQFF.